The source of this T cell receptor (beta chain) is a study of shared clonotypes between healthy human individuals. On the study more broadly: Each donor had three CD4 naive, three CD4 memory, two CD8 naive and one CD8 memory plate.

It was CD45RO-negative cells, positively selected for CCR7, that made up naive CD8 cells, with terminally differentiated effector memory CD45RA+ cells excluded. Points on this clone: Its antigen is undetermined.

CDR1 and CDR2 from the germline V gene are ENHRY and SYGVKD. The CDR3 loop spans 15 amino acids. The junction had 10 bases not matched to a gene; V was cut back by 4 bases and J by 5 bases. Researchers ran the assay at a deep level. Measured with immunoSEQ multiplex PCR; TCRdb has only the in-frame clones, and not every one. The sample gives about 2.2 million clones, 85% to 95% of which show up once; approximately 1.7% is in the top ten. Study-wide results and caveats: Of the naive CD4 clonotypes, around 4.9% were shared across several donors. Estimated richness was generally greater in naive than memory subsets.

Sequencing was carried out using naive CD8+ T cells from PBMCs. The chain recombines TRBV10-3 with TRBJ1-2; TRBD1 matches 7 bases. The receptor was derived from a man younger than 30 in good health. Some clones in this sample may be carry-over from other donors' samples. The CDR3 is CAISGDREGGYGYTF. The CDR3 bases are TGTGCCATCAGTGGAGACAGGGAAGGGGGATATGGCTACACCTTC.